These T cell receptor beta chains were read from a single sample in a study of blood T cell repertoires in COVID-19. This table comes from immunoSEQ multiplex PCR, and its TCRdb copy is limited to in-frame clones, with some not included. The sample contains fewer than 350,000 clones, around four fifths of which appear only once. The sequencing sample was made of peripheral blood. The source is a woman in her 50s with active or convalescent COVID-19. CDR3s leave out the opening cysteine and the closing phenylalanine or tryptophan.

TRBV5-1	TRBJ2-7	ASSLAGTEQY
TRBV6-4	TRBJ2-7	ANYSYEQY
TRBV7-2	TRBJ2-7	ASSQRTSVAYEQY
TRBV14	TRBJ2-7	ASSHQRGRNRY
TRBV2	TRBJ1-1	ASTYDRGQNTEAF
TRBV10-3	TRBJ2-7	AISEPASSGGDHEQY
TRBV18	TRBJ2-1	ASSPRTSGSRNEQF
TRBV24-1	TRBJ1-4	ATSDLSRGYEKLF
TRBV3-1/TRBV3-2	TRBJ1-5	ASSQQRGPQH
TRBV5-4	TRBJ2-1	ASSFLPARGSNEQF
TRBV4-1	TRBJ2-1	ASSLVAGVNNEQF
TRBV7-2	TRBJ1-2	ASSLTGESGYT
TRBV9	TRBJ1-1	ASSVEGTGDTEAF
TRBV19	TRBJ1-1	ASSIQALNTEAF
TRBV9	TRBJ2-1	ASSPGLARNEQF
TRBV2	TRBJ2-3	ASSELAGGGSDTQY
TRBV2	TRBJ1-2	ASWEGGRIYGYT
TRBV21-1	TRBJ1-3	ASSPRRTGSHSGNTIY
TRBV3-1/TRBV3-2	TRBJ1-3	ASSQGPGTSGNTIY
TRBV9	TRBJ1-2	ASSVARMGGLGHYGYT
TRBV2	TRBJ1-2	ASSRTGRDYGYT
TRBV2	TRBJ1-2	ASSYRDRGNGYT
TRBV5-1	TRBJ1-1	ASSFGRTGTEAF
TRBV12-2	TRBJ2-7	ASRLAPSGYPSYEQY
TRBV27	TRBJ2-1	ASSYFFSYNEQF
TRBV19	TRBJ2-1	ASSIRDSQLHEQF
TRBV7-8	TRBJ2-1	ASSLALGRGISGSKNEQF
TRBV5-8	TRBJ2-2	ASSFWFGQGAATGELF
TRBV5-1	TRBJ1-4	ASSIQGATNEKLF
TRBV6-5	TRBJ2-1	ASSTRGPYNEQF